This section outlines one TCR beta chain sequence together with its context. This sample is drawn from a study of T cell responses to AZD1222 COVID-19 vaccine. Method: immunoSEQ multiplex PCR; TCRdb's copy keeps in-frame clones and lacks some. The profile shows roughly 87,000 clones, about 88% of them singletons. The length of the CDR3 is 18 residues. Germline V lookup: CDR1 SGHRS, CDR2 YFSETQ. Trimming at V came to 0 bases and at J to 6 bases, leaving 13 bases not matched to a gene. J is TRBJ1-4 and V is TRBV5-1, with TRBD1 matching over 8 bases. The sample was peripheral blood, taken 28 days after the second AZD1222 dose. This TCR came from an adult who received the AZD1222 COVID-19 vaccine. CDR3 in DNA: TGCGCCAGCAGCTTGGGTCGGCAGGGGGCTACCGGCTATGAAAAACTGTTTTTT. Residues: CASSLGRQGATGYEKLFF.